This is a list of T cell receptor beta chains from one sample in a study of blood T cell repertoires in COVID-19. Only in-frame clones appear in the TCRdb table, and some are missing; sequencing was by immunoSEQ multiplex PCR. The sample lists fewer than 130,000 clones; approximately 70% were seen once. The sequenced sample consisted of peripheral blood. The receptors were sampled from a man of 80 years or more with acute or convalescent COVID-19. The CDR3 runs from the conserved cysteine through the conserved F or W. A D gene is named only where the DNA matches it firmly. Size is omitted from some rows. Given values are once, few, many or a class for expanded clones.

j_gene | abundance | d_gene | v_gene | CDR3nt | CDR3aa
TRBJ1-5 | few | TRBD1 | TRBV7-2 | TGTGCCAGCAGCGGGACAGGGGGAAATCAGCCCCAGCATTTT | CASSGTGGNQPQHF
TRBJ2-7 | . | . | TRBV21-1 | TGTGCCAGTGGACAGGGGGCTGGGGAGCAGTACTTC | CASGQGAGEQYF
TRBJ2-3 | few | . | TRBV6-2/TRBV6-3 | TGTGCCAGCAGTTCCTTTGAGGGAGGTACGCAGTATTTT | CASSSFEGGTQYF
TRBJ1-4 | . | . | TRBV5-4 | TGTGCCAGCAGCCGTGGGGGGATTGAGAGTGAAAAACTGTTTTTT | CASSRGGIESEKLFF
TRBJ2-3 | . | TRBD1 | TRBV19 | TGTGCCAGTAGTCAACCGGGACAGGGCTTGGATACGCAGTATTTT | CASSQPGQGLDTQYF
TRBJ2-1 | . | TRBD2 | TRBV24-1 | TGTGCCACCAGTGATTTGCGGGTAGCGGGAGGCAATGAGCAGTTCTTC | CATSDLRVAGGNEQFF
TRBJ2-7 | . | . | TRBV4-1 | TGCGCCAGCAGCGAGATGGGTAGCCGAGGCGATACCTACGAGCAGTACTTC | CASSEMGSRGDTYEQYF
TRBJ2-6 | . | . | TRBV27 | TGTGCCAGCAGCCGGGCTGGGGCCAACGTCCTGACTTTC | CASSRAGANVLTF
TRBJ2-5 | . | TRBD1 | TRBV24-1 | TGTGCCACCAGTGGACAGGGGGCCTGGGGAGAGACCCAGTACTTC | CATSGQGAWGETQYF
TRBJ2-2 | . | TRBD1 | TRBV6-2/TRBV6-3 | TGTGCCAGCACCCCAGGGGGAGCGAACACCGGGGAGCTGTTTTTT | CASTPGGANTGELFF
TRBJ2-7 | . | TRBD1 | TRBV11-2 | TGTGCCAGCAGAGACCCGGGACAGGGTTACGAGCAGTACTTC | CASRDPGQGYEQYF
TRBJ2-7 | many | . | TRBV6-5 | TGTGCCAGCAGTTATCGGCCGGCGGGACAGTTCTACGAGCAGTACTTC | CASSYRPAGQFYEQYF
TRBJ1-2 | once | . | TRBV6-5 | TGTGCCATCGCCTCAGGCCTCCGAGGGAGCTACACCTTC | CAIASGLRGSYTF
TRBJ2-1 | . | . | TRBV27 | TGTGCCAGCAGTTTATCGGGGCACAATGAGCAGTTCTTC | CASSLSGHNEQFF
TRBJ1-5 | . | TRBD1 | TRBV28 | TGTGCCAGCAGTGGACTGACAGGGAATCAGCCCCAGCATTTT | CASSGLTGNQPQHF
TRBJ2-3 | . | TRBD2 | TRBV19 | TGTGCCAGTAGTACAAGCGGGATGCTCACAGATACGCAGTATTTT | CASSTSGMLTDTQYF
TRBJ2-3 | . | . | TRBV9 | TGTGCCAGCAGCGGCTACGGGACTCTGTCCACAGATACGCAGTATTTT | CASSGYGTLSTDTQYF
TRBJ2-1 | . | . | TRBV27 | TGTGCCAGCAGAAGAGAGGACTACCTATTTTACAATGAGCAGTTCTTC | CASRREDYLFYNEQFF
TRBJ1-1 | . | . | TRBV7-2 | TGTGCCAGCAGCCAAAGACAAGCAATGAACACTGAAGCTTTCTTT | CASSQRQAMNTEAFF
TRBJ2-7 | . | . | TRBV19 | TGTGCCAGTATTGGGCCCTTCTACGAGCAGTACTTC | CASIGPFYEQYF
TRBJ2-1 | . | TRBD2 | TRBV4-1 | TGCGCCAGCAGCCGCCTAGCGGGGTACAATGAGCAGTTCTTC | CASSRLAGYNEQFF
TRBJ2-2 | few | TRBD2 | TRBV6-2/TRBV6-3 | TGTGCCAGCAGTGGCAGACTAGCGGGAGGGCCTGGGGAGCTGTTTTTT | CASSGRLAGGPGELFF
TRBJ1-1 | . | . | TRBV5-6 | TGTGCCAGCAGCCTCCTCGTGGCGAACACTGAAGCTTTCTTT | CASSLLVANTEAFF